This T cell receptor beta chain was sequenced during a study of blood T cell repertoires in COVID-19. Overall study: COVID-19 samples from acute and convalescent phases originated in the United States, Italy and Spain.

Between the trimmed V and J ends, which lost 5 bases and 7 bases, there was a span of 21 bases. Looked up from germline, CDR1 is SGHVS and CDR2 is FNYEAQ. The CDR3 covers 15 residues. The study drew participants aged about 18 to 89 years from roughly 25 US areas. The protocol was immunoSEQ multiplex PCR, while the TCRdb copy is restricted to in-frame clones and leaves out a portion. The table lists 300,000 to 400,000 clones, roughly 90% of them singletons. The genes are TRBV7-6 and TRBJ2-7; D may be TRBD1 (5 bases). The receptor was derived from a woman aged 25 to 45 with acute COVID-19. Specimen: PBMCs or T cells enriched from blood (not recorded which). This CDR3 is CASSPSGNRPEEQYF. The CDR3 DNA is TGTGCCAGCAGCCCATCAGGGAATCGACCCGAAGAGCAGTACTTC.